This TCR beta chain was retrieved from a study of glioma-infiltrating T cells after dendritic cell vaccination. The wider study: At biweekly intervals, patients got three intradermal dendritic cell vaccine injections.

This sample's time point: after dendritic cell vaccination, including at tumor progression/relapse. The primer mix had 60 V beta and 13 J beta primers. Assay: immunoSEQ multiplex PCR; the TCRdb copy retains only in-frame clones and omits some. The sample has roughly 85,000 clones; roughly 85% are singletons. This clone was observed a single time. The same CDR3 arises from other DNA sequences in this sample as well. This CDR3 is built from 12 residues. The germline gives CDR1 SGHRS, CDR2 YFSETQ. V gave up 4 bases and J gave up 5 bases, with 9 bases separating them. The receptor comes from a human donor with glioblastoma. The V gene is TRBV5-1, the J gene TRBJ2-5; D gene unclear. The sample in question was blood, obtained after dendritic cell vaccination. CDR3 nucleotides: TGCGCCAGCAGCCTCAACGGGGAGACCCAGTACTTC. This codes for CASSLNGETQYF.